These 23 T cell receptor beta chains were all obtained from the same sample, sequenced in a study of T-cell reconstitution after alpha-beta-depleted transplantation in children. Preparation of the TCRbeta library was carried out with unique molecular identifiers. TCRdb called the PCR reads again in MiXCR, with one record for every CDR3 protein. In the table there are about 980,000 distinct CDR3 sequences, around 30% of which are singletons. Material: PBMCs, mostly from graft donor cells, obtained 360 days after TCRalphabeta/CD19-depleted stem cell transplant. These receptors were taken from a boy younger than two who had a stem cell transplant for SCID, so the T cells may come from the graft donor.

J is TRBJ2-1 and V is TRBV10-3; D could derive from TRBD1 or TRBD2 (7 bases each). Deletions cut 5 bases from V and 8 bases from J, with 22 bases between. Germline loops: CDR1 ENHRY, CDR2 SYGVKD. CDR3 length: 16 residues. The CDR3 is CAISKTTGRGRDEQFF. The DNA of the CDR3 is TGTGCCATCAGTAAGACGACAGGGAGGGGGAGGGATGAGCAGTTCTTC.

J is TRBJ1-2 and V is TRBV7-9, with TRBD1 matching 10 bases. The CDR3 length is 14 residues. Trimming cost V 5 bases and J 6 bases; bases outside gene matches: 6. Germline V gene sequence: CDR1 SEHNR, CDR2 FQNEAQ (reference sequence). The CDR3 DNA reads as TGTGCCAGCAGCCAAACCGGACAGGGGGATGGCTACACCTTC. Translated, it gives CASSQTGQGDGYTF. The variable domain in full, with the rest retrieved from reference TRBV7-9 and TRBJ1-2, is DTGVSQNPRHKITKRGQNVTFRCDPISEHNRLYWYRQTLGQGPEFLTYFQNEAQLEKSRLLSDRFSAERPKGSFSTLEIQRTEQGDSAMYLCASSQTGQGDGYTFGSGTRLTVV.

In this sample, this clonotype turned up a few times. The chain uses TRBV2 and TRBJ2-1, with D possibly matching TRBD2 (5 bases). This CDR3 comprises 18 residues. The germline gives CDR1 SNHLY, CDR2 FYNNEI. The V end was cut by 5 bases, the J end by 0 bases, with 20 bases between. The CDR3 here is CASSPPISDWRSYNEQFF. As DNA, the CDR3 is TGTGCCAGCAGTCCACCAATCTCGGACTGGCGCTCCTACAATGAGCAGTTCTTC.

This clonotype occurred a few times. This rearrangement joins TRBV11-1 to TRBJ2-3; D gene unclear. The V end lost 5 bases, the J end lost 3 bases, and 12 bases lay between the germline ends. The CDR3 has 14 residues. Per germline, CDR1 SGHAT and CDR2 FQDESV (reference sequence). The CDR3 here is CASSAIEGTDTQYF. The DNA of the CDR3 is TGTGCCAGCAGCGCTATAGAAGGTACAGATACGCAGTATTTT.

In its sample, this clonotype was seen a few times. V usage is TRBV5-1 and J usage is TRBJ1-2; 9 nucleotides match TRBD1. The CDR3 sequence is 14 residues long. Trimming cost V 3 bases and J 8 bases; bases outside gene matches: 8. Germline V CDR1 and CDR2: SGHRS, YFSETQ. The CDR3 nucleotides read TGCGCCAGCAGCTCCGAAGGGACAGGGCACGGCTACACCTTC. This codes for CASSSEGTGHGYTF.

This clonotype was counted between two and nine times. The chain employs TRBV25-1 and TRBJ2-1; D is unclear. V was shortened by 3 bases and J by 0 bases, with 12 bases between the two germline ends. Germline-derived CDR1 and CDR2 are MGHDK and SYGVNS. CDR3 length: 16 amino acids. CDR3 DNA sequence: TGTGCCAGCAGTGAGTCCCCCCGCAGCTCCTACAATGAGCAGTTCTTC. Its protein product is CASSESPRSSYNEQFF.

This clonotype was counted between two and nine times. The V gene is TRBV2, the J gene TRBJ1-5; D gene unclear. This CDR3 spans 13 amino acids. Germline lookup yields CDR1 SNHLY and CDR2 FYNNEI. V was pared by 7 bases and J by 0 bases, with 7 bases between. CDR3 DNA sequence: TGTGCCAGCATACGGGATAGCAATCAGCCCCAGCATTTT. It translates to CASIRDSNQPQHF.

The chain employs TRBV6-5 and TRBJ1-2; D is perhaps TRBD1 (5 bases). The V gene lost 4 bases and the J gene lost 2 bases, with 11 bases spanning the gap. Germline V gene lookup returns CDR1 MNHEY and CDR2 SVGAGI. The CDR3 has 14 amino acids. The CDR3 sequence is CASSLRGNNYGYTF. As DNA, the CDR3 is TGTGCCAGCAGTTTGAGGGGAAACAACTATGGCTACACCTTC.

The V gene is TRBV20-1, the J gene TRBJ1-5; D might be TRBD1 (5 bases). CDR3 size: 13 residues. V dropped 0 bases and J dropped 7 bases, with 10 bases sitting between them. From germline, CDR1 is DFQATT and CDR2 SNEGSKA (reference sequence). DNA for the CDR3: TGCAGTGCTAGAGACAGGGTCCGGCAGCCCCAGCATTTT. Translated: CSARDRVRQPQHF.

This clonotype was observed a few times. The rearrangement uses TRBV5-1 and TRBJ2-3; TRBD1 matches 9 bases. V shed 4 bases, J shed 2 bases, and the junction held 11 bases outside the gene matches. Germline V gene lookup returns CDR1 SGHRS and CDR2 YFSETQ. The CDR3 loop spans 17 amino acids. The DNA of the CDR3 is TGCGCCAGCAGCCCCCGACCGGGACAGGGATTCACAGATACGCAGTATTTT. This translates into CASSPRPGQGFTDTQYF.

The chain has TRBV2 and TRBJ1-2; 8 bases are shared with TRBD1. The CDR3 length is 13 residues. The V gene's germline CDR1 is SNHLY and CDR2 FYNNEI. Unmatched junction bases numbered 4, after V lost 7 bases and J lost 3 bases. The DNA of the CDR3 is TGTGCCAGCACCCAGGGACAGGACTATGGCTACACCTTC. Amino acids: CASTQGQDYGYTF.

This chain joins TRBV11-2 and TRBJ2-2; 14 bases are a match to TRBD2. Germline V lookup: CDR1 SGHAT, CDR2 FQNNGV. The CDR3 has 18 residues. V lost 5 bases and J lost 3; bases outside the gene matches: 8. In nucleotides, the CDR3 is TGTGCCAGCAGCCCAGGACTAGCGGGGGGTGGATACACCGGGGAGCTGTTTTTT. As protein: CASSPGLAGGGYTGELFF. Full variable domain (rest looked up from reference TRBV11-2 and TRBJ2-2): EAGVAQSPRYKIIEKRQSVAFWCNPISGHATLYWYQQILGQGPKLLIQFQNNGVVDDSQLPKDRFSAERLKGVDSTLKIQPAKLEDSAVYLCASSPGLAGGGYTGELFFGEGSRLTVL.

V and J are TRBV20-1 and TRBJ2-1; no clear D gene. CDR1 and CDR2 from the germline V gene are DFQATT and SNEGSKA (reference sequence). This CDR3 is 14 amino acids long. Between the trimmed V and J ends, which lost 4 bases and 3 bases, there was a span of 13 bases. Here the CDR3 DNA reads TGCAGTGCTACGCTGGACGGGTACTACAATGAGCAGTTCTTC. It encodes CSATLDGYYNEQFF.

The chain recombines TRBV3-1 with TRBJ1-6; the match to TRBD1 covers 10 bases. Unmatched junction bases numbered 5, after V lost 4 bases and J lost 8 bases. From germline, CDR1 is LGHDT and CDR2 YNNKEL (reference sequence). The CDR3 consists of 15 residues. The CDR3: CASSPSGTGDSPLHF. The CDR3 nucleotides read TGTGCCAGCAGCCCCTCCGGGACAGGGGATTCACCCCTCCACTTT.

This clonotype appeared a few times. V and J are TRBV10-3 and TRBJ2-2; 8 bases map to TRBD1. Germline loops: CDR1 ENHRY, CDR2 SYGVKD. J lost 6 bases, V lost 11 bases, and 14 bases had no gene match. The CDR3 extends over 15 amino acids. In nucleotides, the CDR3 is TGTGCCCTTCGTCCTGGACAGGGAGTGTCCGGGGAGCTGTTTTTT. Protein sequence: CALRPGQGVSGELFF.

V is TRBV5-1 and J is TRBJ1-1; tentative D call: TRBD1 (5 bases). Germline V lookup: CDR1 SGHRS, CDR2 YFSETQ. The CDR3 runs to 14 residues. V was trimmed by 0 bases and J by 5 bases, leaving 11 bases between them. In DNA form, the CDR3 reads TGCGCCAGCAGCTTGGGAGTCTGGGGGACTGAAGCTTTCTTT. Its translation: CASSLGVWGTEAFF.

This clonotype was picked up a small number of times. This rearrangement joins TRBV2 to TRBJ2-2; no definite D call. The V end lost 4 bases, the J end lost 7 bases, and 13 bases lay between the germline ends. The CDR3 sequence is 14 residues long. Germline CDR1 SNHLY, CDR2 FYNNEI. The CDR3 DNA follows: TGTGCCAGCAGTGCACAAGGGTCTGTCGGGGAGCTGTTTTTT. It translates to CASSAQGSVGELFF.

The sample holds a few counts of this clonotype. The chain recombines TRBV20-1 with TRBJ2-1; tentative D call: TRBD2 (6 bases). The CDR3 totals 14 residues. From germline, CDR1 is DFQATT and CDR2 SNEGSKA (reference sequence). The V end lost 6 bases, the J end lost 0 bases, and 12 bases lay between the germline ends. The CDR3 DNA reads TGCAGTGCCGGGGGTTTGAGCTCCTACAATGAGCAGTTCTTC. Encoded protein: CSAGGLSSYNEQFF.

This clonotype appeared a few times. The chain combines TRBV5-5 with TRBJ2-5; 7 bases fit TRBD2. Germline V gene lookup returns CDR1 SGHKS and CDR2 YYEKEE (reference sequence). J was trimmed by 1 base and V by 4 bases; bases with no gene match: 7. The CDR3 sequence is 15 residues long. The CDR3, as DNA: TGTGCCAGCAGCCTGTTATGGGGGGGCCAAGAGACCCAGTACTTC. This encodes CASSLLWGGQETQYF.

The V and J genes are TRBV20-1 and TRBJ2-2; TRBD1 aligns across 7 bases. This CDR3 contains 16 residues. V shed 5 bases and J 3 bases; nucleotides not matched to a gene: 12. Germline CDR1 and CDR2: DFQATT and SNEGSKA (reference sequence). In DNA form, the CDR3 reads TGCAGTGCTTCTTTTACAGGGGTTGGGGACACCGGGGAGCTGTTTTTT. It yields the protein CSASFTGVGDTGELFF.

The genes are TRBV6-5 and TRBJ2-3, with a possible D match to TRBD2 (5 bases). The V and J ends lost 2 bases and 2 bases respectively, with 11 bases between them. Germline values: CDR1 MNHEY, CDR2 SVGAGI. There are 15 residues in the CDR3. The chain's CDR3 is CASSYRLADTDTQYF. Written as DNA, the CDR3 is TGTGCCAGCAGTTACAGGCTAGCCGACACAGATACGCAGTATTTT.

The chain has TRBV12-3 or TRBV12-4 and TRBJ2-1; maybe TRBD2 (6 bases). The V end was cut by 6 bases, the J end by 4 bases, with 16 bases between. This CDR3 spans 15 amino acids. This chain's CDR3 is CASSRSAGPYNEQFF. CDR3 bases: TGTGCCAGCAGCCGTTCAGCGGGTCCTTACAATGAGCAGTTCTTC.

This clonotype was seen only a few times. V is TRBV5-6 and J is TRBJ2-5; 8 bases are a match to TRBD2. Per germline, CDR1 SGHDT and CDR2 YYEEEE. This CDR3 has 14 amino acids. V was pared by 3 bases and J by 5 bases, with 6 bases of the junction left unmatched. The CDR3 sequence: CASSSLGGAETQYF. DNA for the CDR3: TGTGCCAGCAGCTCCCTCGGGGGGGCTGAGACCCAGTACTTC.